This T cell receptor (beta chain) was retrieved from a study of response to subunit inactivated influenza vaccine. Overall study findings and caveats: Each seasonal influenza vaccination, the authors suggested, recruits few new T cells.

With respect to this clonotype: Its specificity is not known.

The CDR3 runs 14 residues. The germline V gene encodes CDR1 MNHEY and CDR2 SVGEGT. Losses at the gene ends were 10 bases for V and 2 bases for J; bases not matched to a gene: 4. Via MiXCR, TCRdb re-called the RT-PCR reads, giving one row per CDR3 protein. The table lists approximately 500,000 distinct CDR3 sequences, 13% of them singletons. Sequenced material: PBMCs from blood, taken about 40 days after vaccination. The sequence was collected from a man between 45 and 60 years old who received an inactivated influenza vaccine. This sequence joins TRBV6-2 or TRBV6-3 and TRBJ2-1; 11 bases fit TRBD2. The CDR3 coding sequence is TGTGCCACAAATAGCGGGGGGGCCTACAATGAGCAGTTCTTC. It yields the protein CATNSGGAYNEQFF.